The TCR beta chain under discussion was sequenced for a study of blood T cell repertoires in COVID-19 (dated by TCRdb to the early 2020s). In terms of the full investigation: Samples from collaborators originated in the United States, Italy and Spain and spanned both the acute and convalescent phases of COVID-19. The material from the prospective study consisted of cDNA or gDNA derived from T cells, B-cell-depleted T cells, or PBMCs. The repertoires were released in a freely available public database meant as a resource for research on the immune response to SARS-CoV-2. The dataset comprised deeply sampled blood TCRbeta repertoires from subjects exposed to, actively infected with, or recovered from COVID-19. The sample metadata nearly always contained a de-identified subject ID, COVID-19 status, age in years and sex. The samples were drawn from two sources: the first 160 participants of the ongoing ImmuneRACE study, and 1,200 or so subjects contributed by 6 global collaborators. HLA class I and class II types, where available, came from metadata supplied by the sample provider rather than from assay-based typing.

This clone appeared once. The antigen it binds to is not known. There are no base qualities to consult, and no much larger clone falls within one base. Results the study describes overall, beyond this receptor: The quantity of clinical and demographic metadata differed by source and by participant and was supplied without curation.

Each collaborating institution followed its own protocols to collect whole blood in K2EDTA tubes. For TCRbeta analysis, collaborators shipped samples in one of three forms: frozen whole blood, isolated PBMCs, or DNA extracted from either of those sample types. TCRbeta CDR3 regions were amplified from genomic DNA using the immunoSEQ Assay, a bias-controlled multiplex PCR. The paper's data handling went like this. The number of nucleated cells in each sample was estimated from the amplification of reference gene primers within the assay. Sequence reads were collapsed and filtered to measure the absolute abundance of every unique TCRbeta CDR3 rearrangement. Productive Simpson clonality was computed per sample as the square root of Simpson's diversity index over productive rearrangements. Here the immuneACCESS table is served through TCRdb, limited to in-frame sequences with V and J called. Missing clones are a known gap in these copies; in checked studies unresolved V genes cover under half, and the rest lacks a known reason. That table is the source of V, J and clone size, and D and trimming were worked out from the DNA. The sample table shows some 180,000 clones, and 85% are seen once. The ten largest clonotypes hold roughly 7.7% of the sample.

The sequencing input was peripheral blood. The clonotype comes from a woman aged 55-70 years with acute or convalescent COVID-19.

The CDR3 region: CASKQGLADYNEQFF. The nucleotide sequence reads TGTGCCAGTAAGCAGGGACTAGCGGATTACAATGAGCAGTTCTTC. This chain joins TRBV19 to TRBJ2-1; TRBD2 lines up with 11 middle nucleotides. Per the germline V gene (reference sequence), LNHDA is the CDR1 and SQIVND is the CDR2. Inclusive of the bounding cysteine and phenylalanine, the CDR3 is 15 residues long. Only the CDR3 part of the read is kept: 45 bases, read in frame from the first base. V is cut back by 7 bases and J by 4 bases, with 6 bases in the junction unmatched.